This record concerns one T cell receptor (beta chain) sequence. The sample is drawn from a study of CD8 T cells in ankylosing spondylitis. Using quantitative 5'-RACE with molecular barcodes, the authors made TCR beta libraries. Via MiXCR, TCRdb re-called the 5' RACE reads, giving one row per CDR3 protein. The sample contains around 250,000 distinct CDR3 sequences, about 18% of which appear only once. Trimming cost V 6 bases and J 0 bases, with 9 bases left between them. CDR3 length: 15 residues. CDR1 MNHEY and CDR2 SMNVEV come from the germline V gene (reference sequence). The genes are TRBV27 and TRBJ2-6; D is unclear. The sequence came from a male donor with ankylosing spondylitis or in good health (not recorded which). The specimen sequenced was blood, either unsorted or a sorted T cell fraction (not recorded which). The CDR3 coding sequence is TGTGCCAGCAGCGACGGAGACTCTGGGGCCAACGTCCTGACTTTC. Its protein is CASSDGDSGANVLTF.